This paragraph covers one T cell receptor (beta chain) sequence. In this sample, this clone turned up a few times. Its antigen is currently not known. Base qualities are not recorded, but no much larger clone differs from it by a single base. This entry is derived from a study of blood T cell repertoires in COVID-19 (TCRdb year 2020). The study in broad terms: The collaborator samples originated in the United States, Italy and Spain and spanned the acute and convalescent phases of COVID-19. The material from the prospective study consisted of cDNA or gDNA derived from T cells, B-cell-depleted T cells, or PBMCs. Subjects who had been exposed to COVID-19, were actively infected with it, or had recovered from it provided the deeply sampled blood TCRbeta repertoires that made up the dataset. A freely available public database, intended as a resource for researchers studying the immune response to SARS-CoV-2, is where the repertoires were released. Samples were obtained from the ongoing ImmuneRACE study (first 160 participants) and from over a thousand subjects provided by 6 global collaborators. Sample metadata almost always included a de-identified subject ID, COVID-19 status, age in years and sex. Where available, HLA class I and class II types were taken from metadata supplied by the sample provider and were not determined by assay-based typing. The paper's findings and limits, for the study overall: The quantity of clinical and demographic metadata differed by source and by participant and was supplied without curation.

A second Seattle source provided samples from volunteer blood donors who had recovered from COVID-19. The collaborating institutions used their own protocols to collect whole blood in K2EDTA tubes. Collaborator samples were shipped for TCRbeta analysis as frozen whole blood, isolated PBMCs, or DNA extracted from either sample type. CDR1 is given as SNHLY and CDR2 as FYNNEI, both from the germline V gene. Taken from cysteine to phenylalanine, the CDR3 has 16 residues. CDR3 DNA is the only sequence kept; it has 48 bases, read in frame from the first base. Between the V and J ends, shortened by 0 bases and 5 bases respectively, the junction contains 14 bases. TCRbeta CDR3 regions were amplified from genomic DNA using the immunoSEQ Assay, a bias-controlled multiplex PCR. The paper's data handling went like this. The number of nucleated cells in each sample was estimated by amplification of reference gene primers within the assay. To quantify the absolute abundance of each unique TCRbeta CDR3 rearrangement, sequence reads were collapsed and filtered. For each sample, productive Simpson clonality was calculated by taking the square root of Simpson's diversity index across productive rearrangements. What TCRdb holds here is the immuneACCESS table cut down to in-frame rearrangements. Part of the clones is not present; checked against another copy, under half of the missing clones reflect an unresolved V gene, and the others are unexplained. Clone size and the V and J calls come from that table; the DNA yielded D and trimming. The sample records about 260,000 clones, about 90% of which are singletons. Over 1.2% of the sample comes from the top ten.

The TCR comes from a woman in her thirties or forties who had recovered from COVID-19. Sequencing was done on a sample of peripheral blood. The V and J segments used are TRBV2 and TRBJ1-5, and the D gene may be TRBD1, 5 bases matching. The CDR3 is CASSEAAGKLDQPQHF. The DNA sequence reads TGTGCCAGCAGTGAAGCGGCAGGGAAGTTGGATCAGCCCCAGCATTTT.